This entry lists 31 T cell receptor beta chains sequenced from one sample in a study of CD4 T cells in relation to SARS-CoV-2 and coronaviruses. Assay: immunoSEQ multiplex PCR; the TCRdb copy retains only in-frame clones and omits some. Of about 37,000 clones in the sample, approximately 82% were seen once. Their antigens remain unidentified. Sequences were obtained from naive CD4+ T cells from PBMCs, cultured in vitro. Subset of the sample: naive CD4+ T cells isolated by negative enrichment. These receptors were collected from an adult with COVID-19.

The count of this clone is one. The J gene is TRBJ2-1, the V gene TRBV30; 8 nucleotides match TRBD1. The CDR3 runs 18 residues. Trimming removed 2 bases from V and 2 bases from J; junction bases left unmatched: 14. CDR1 GTSNPN and CDR2 SVGIG come from the germline V gene (reference sequence). The CDR3 is CAWSKQGEIIFPYNEQFF. CDR3 nucleotide sequence: TGTGCCTGGAGTAAACAGGGGGAAATAATTTTTCCCTACAATGAGCAGTTCTTC.

V usage is TRBV18 and J usage is TRBJ2-3, with TRBD1 matching 9 bases. Losses at the gene ends were 4 bases for V and 5 bases for J; bases not matched to a gene: 7. The germline CDR1 and CDR2 sequences are KGHSH and LQKENI. The CDR3 consists of 15 residues. The CDR3 reads CASSQQGAAGDTQYF. The CDR3 region has the DNA TGTGCCAGCTCACAACAGGGGGCTGCGGGAGATACGCAGTATTTT.

The chain uses TRBV6-6 and TRBJ1-6; D not certain. CDR1 MNHNY and CDR2 SVGAGI come from the germline V gene (reference sequence). Trimming pared 0 bases from V and 7 bases from J, leaving 10 bases between. This CDR3 is built from 15 residues. CDR3 bases: TGTGCCAGCAGTTACTCGTCGGGGAGGAATTCACCCCTCCACTTT. Protein: CASSYSSGRNSPLHF.

The rearrangement links TRBV10-3 to TRBJ2-3, with TRBD2 matching over 11 bases. Germline lookup yields CDR1 ENHRY and CDR2 SYGVKD. The CDR3 has 19 amino acids. The J segment lost 0 bases and the V segment lost 0 bases, leaving 8 bases of the junction unmatched. DNA of the CDR3: TGTGCCATCAGTGAGTCGACTCAGGGGACTAGCGGTAGCACAGATACGCAGTATTTT. Protein sequence: CAISESTQGTSGSTDTQYF.

The CDR3 loop is CASSQDWSSNQPQHF. In DNA, the CDR3 is TGTGCCAGCAGCCAAGATTGGAGTAGCAATCAGCCCCAGCATTTT. The chain is built from TRBV3-1 (or the pseudogene TRBV3-2) and TRBJ1-5, with no clear D. V dropped 0 bases and J dropped 0 bases, with 6 bases sitting between them. CDR1 is LGHDT and CDR2 is YNNKEL in the germline V gene (reference sequence). CDR3 length: 15 residues.

This chain connects TRBV2 to TRBJ2-7; D is unclear. Trimming shortened V by 7 bases and J by 2 bases, and 12 bases separated the two germline ends. CDR1 is SNHLY, CDR2 FYNNEI, per germline. There are 13 residues in the CDR3. In nucleotides, the CDR3 is TGTGCCAGCACCCCTACCGTAACCTACGAGCAGTACTTC. It yields the protein CASTPTVTYEQYF.

This chain connects TRBV6-4 to TRBJ2-3, with 8 positions matching TRBD2. The length of the CDR3 is 15 residues. Looked up from germline, CDR1 is MRHNA and CDR2 is SNTAGT. The ends lost 3 bases at V and 6 bases at J; junction bases unmatched: 8. CDR3 sequence: CASSEGREVTDTQYF. CDR3 sequence (DNA): TGTGCCAGCAGTGAGGGGCGGGAGGTGACGGATACGCAGTATTTT.

The J gene is TRBJ2-6, the V gene TRBV7-9, with a possible D match to TRBD2 (6 bases). Germline V gene data show CDR1 as SEHNR and CDR2 as FQNEAQ (reference sequence). This CDR3 region has 19 residues. V dropped 0 bases and J dropped 0 bases, with 15 bases sitting between them. This chain's CDR3 is CASSLAGGPLRSGANVLTF. In nucleotides, the CDR3 is TGTGCCAGCAGCTTAGCTGGAGGGCCCCTCCGCTCTGGGGCCAACGTCCTGACTTTC.

This sequence joins TRBV28 and TRBJ1-1, with D perhaps TRBD1 (5 bases). The V gene's germline CDR1 is MDHEN and CDR2 SYDVKM. The V end lost 7 bases, the J end lost 6 bases, and 15 bases lay between the germline ends. This CDR3 comprises 13 residues. Here the CDR3 reads CASTLMGDSEAFF. CDR3 nucleotides: TGTGCCAGCACTCTAATGGGGGACTCTGAAGCTTTCTTT.

The gene calls are TRBV7-2 and TRBJ2-2, with 7 bases aligning to TRBD2. V was pared by 5 bases and J by 0 bases, with 9 bases of the junction left unmatched. Germline V gene sequence: CDR1 SGHTA, CDR2 FQGNSA. The CDR3 has 17 amino acids. CDR3 sequence: CASSRNKAGSNTGELFF. As DNA, the CDR3 is TGTGCCAGCAGCCGCAATAAAGCGGGATCGAACACCGGGGAGCTGTTTTTT.

The chain carries TRBV9 and TRBJ2-6; D is unclear. V shed 4 bases and J shed 2 bases, with 13 bases lying between them. Germline-derived CDR1 and CDR2 are SGDLS and YYNGEE. The CDR3 covers 16 residues. CDR3 nucleotide sequence: TGTGCCAGCAGCCACCAAGTTGAGACTGGGGCCAACGTCCTGACTTTC. It yields the protein CASSHQVETGANVLTF. Together with reference TRBV9 and TRBJ2-6, the CDR3 gives the full variable domain: DSGVTQTPKHLITATGQRVTLRCSPRSGDLSVYWYQQSLDQGLQFLIQYYNGEERAKGNILERFSAQQFPDLHSELNLSSLELGDSALYFCASSHQVETGANVLTFGAGSRLTVL.

The chain carries TRBV7-6 and TRBJ2-5; 8 nucleotides line up with TRBD2. The CDR3 length is 15 residues. From germline, CDR1 is SGHVS and CDR2 FNYEAQ. Trimming cost V 8 bases and J 6 bases; bases outside gene matches: 14. The chain's CDR3 is CASGGIAGWAKTQYF. The CDR3 bases are TGTGCCAGCGGTGGGATAGCGGGATGGGCGAAGACCCAGTACTTC. Using reference TRBV7-6 and TRBJ2-5 for the parts outside the CDR3, the full variable domain is GAGVSQSPRYKVTKRGQDVALRCDPISGHVSLYWYRQALGQGPEFLTYFNYEAQQDKSGLPNDRFSAERPEGSISTLTIQRTEQRDSAMYRCASGGIAGWAKTQYFGPGTRLLVL.

This rearrangement joins TRBV7-2 to TRBJ2-7; the D call may be TRBD1 or TRBD2 (6 bases each). The germline V gene encodes CDR1 SGHTA and CDR2 FQGNSA. V gave up 5 bases and J gave up 2 bases, with 16 bases separating them. The length of the CDR3 is 15 residues. The CDR3 sequence is CASSALSGATYEQYF. The CDR3 bases are TGTGCCAGCAGCGCCTTATCGGGGGCAACCTACGAGCAGTACTTC.

The V call is TRBV7-9, the J call TRBJ2-7; the match to TRBD1 covers 8 bases. The CDR3 spans 14 residues. V was pared by 1 base and J by 5 bases, with 4 bases of the junction left unmatched. In germline, CDR1 is SEHNR, CDR2 FQNEAQ (reference sequence). The DNA of the CDR3 is TGTGCCAGCAGCTTAGAGTCAGGGGGCGACGAGCAGTACTTC. It is translated as CASSLESGGDEQYF.

The chain couples TRBV25-1 to TRBJ2-7, with 10 bases identical to TRBD2. The trim removed 3 bases at V and 1 base at J, leaving 9 bases unmatched. The CDR3 loop spans 17 amino acids. Germline CDR1 is MGHDK and CDR2 is SYGVNS. The CDR3 DNA sequence: TGTGCCAGCAGTGAGTGGGCTAGCGGGAGAAATTCCTACGAGCAGTACTTC. The encoded protein is CASSEWASGRNSYEQYF.

The V and J genes are TRBV20-1 and TRBJ1-1, with 10 bases fitting TRBD1. The CDR3 contains 11 residues. The ends lost 7 bases at V and 4 bases at J; junction bases unmatched: 0. Germline CDR1 and CDR2: DFQATT and SNEGSKA (reference sequence). This CDR3 is CSGTGGTEAFF. For the CDR3, the DNA is TGCAGTGGGACAGGGGGCACTGAAGCTTTCTTT.

This clone appeared a single time. The V call is TRBV27, the J call TRBJ2-5, with D maybe TRBD2 (6 bases). This CDR3 is built from 14 residues. V shed 5 bases and J shed 5 bases, with 15 bases lying between them. The germline V gene has CDR1 MNHEY and CDR2 SMNVEV (reference sequence). The CDR3 DNA follows: TGTGCCAGCAGTGCCCGGGGGTATGGTGAGACCCAGTACTTC. It specifies CASSARGYGETQYF.

J is TRBJ2-7 and V is TRBV10-3; 7 bases match TRBD2. The CDR3 totals 18 residues. Per germline, CDR1 ENHRY and CDR2 SYGVKD. V lost 8 bases to trimming and J lost 3 bases; unmatched junction nucleotides: 22. DNA of the CDR3: TGTGCCATCGGAAACTCTCCGGGACTACACCCGTCCAACTACGAGCAGTACTTC. It yields the protein CAIGNSPGLHPSNYEQYF.

This chain links TRBV7-8 with TRBJ2-5, with a weak D call TRBD1 (8 bases). Trimming took 3 bases from V and 5 from J, leaving 13 bases between them. CDR1 is SGHVS, CDR2 FQNEAQ, per germline. This CDR3 contains 14 residues. The CDR3 nucleotides read TGTGCCAGCAGCTTGACAGGGGAGGGGGAGACCCAGTACTTC. It yields the protein CASSLTGEGETQYF.

CDR3 in DNA: TGTGCCACCAGCAGAGGCCCGGATACCTACAATGAGCAGTTCTTC. This gives the protein CATSRGPDTYNEQFF. This chain links TRBV15 with TRBJ2-1; D remains ambiguous. The V gene lost 1 base and the J gene lost 2 bases, with 9 bases spanning the gap. The germline V gene encodes CDR1 LNHNV and CDR2 YYDKDF (reference sequence). The length of the CDR3 is 15 residues.

This clone was observed a few times. The chain combines TRBV6-5 with TRBJ2-7; the match to TRBD1 covers 9 bases. From germline, CDR1 is MNHEY and CDR2 SVGAGI. With V trimmed by 6 bases and J by 11 bases, 11 bases remained unmatched. CDR3 length: 13 amino acids. CDR3 coding DNA: TGTGCCAGCAGGCCTGCGGTTGGGACAGGGAAGTACTTC. Its translation: CASRPAVGTGKYF.

A few counts support this clone. The rearrangement links TRBV4-1 to TRBJ2-7; 10 nucleotides line up with TRBD2. CDR1 and CDR2 (germline): MGHRA, YSYEKL. V trimming: 2 bases; J trimming: 2 bases; junction bases outside the gene matches: 18. CDR3 length: 20 amino acids. The CDR3 DNA reads as TGCGCCAGCAGCCAAAGAGAATCTGCTAGCGGGAGATGGACCCCCTACGAGCAGTACTTC. This encodes CASSQRESASGRWTPYEQYF.

This sequence joins TRBV5-4 and TRBJ2-2; 7 positions agree with TRBD1. V shed 0 bases, J shed 1 base, and the junction held 6 bases outside the gene matches. This CDR3 comprises 17 residues. Germline loops: CDR1 SGHNT, CDR2 YYREEE (reference sequence). CDR3 amino acids: CASSLARGQRNTGELFF. The DNA of the CDR3 is TGTGCCAGCAGCTTGGCAAGGGGACAGCGGAACACCGGGGAGCTGTTTTTT.

The rearrangement joins TRBV5-6 to TRBJ2-3; weak D call: TRBD1 (6 bases). The CDR3 totals 17 residues. CDR1 is SGHDT and CDR2 is YYEEEE in the germline V gene. Trimming removed 3 bases at V and 0 bases at J, with 17 bases between. In nucleotides, the CDR3 is TGTGCCAGCAGCTCTACAATTACAGGGCTTAGCACAGATACGCAGTATTTT. It encodes CASSSTITGLSTDTQYF.

This clone has more than one count but fewer than ten. The chain recombines TRBV4-1 with TRBJ2-7; TRBD2 matches at 7 bases. CDR1 and CDR2 from the germline V gene are MGHRA and YSYEKL. This CDR3 spans 14 amino acids. The J segment lost 1 base and the V segment lost 4 bases, leaving 4 bases of the junction unmatched. The DNA for the CDR3 is TGCGCCAGCAGCCTAGCGGGTCCTTCCTACGAGCAGTACTTC. Protein product: CASSLAGPSYEQYF.

V and J are TRBV7-9 and TRBJ2-3; 8 nucleotides agree with TRBD2. Germline V gene sequence: CDR1 SEHNR, CDR2 FQNEAQ (reference sequence). V lost 6 bases, J lost 2 bases, and 16 bases stayed unmatched. The CDR3 is made up of 18 amino acids. The CDR3 region has the DNA TGTGCCAGCAGTTATAACCCTCGGGGGGGCTCGAACACAGATACGCAGTATTTT. It codes for CASSYNPRGGSNTDTQYF.

This clone was counted between two and nine times. The chain joins TRBV6-2 or TRBV6-3 to TRBJ2-1; D is unclear. Germline CDR1 MNHEY, CDR2 SVGEGT. Trimming cost V 2 bases and J 7 bases, with 3 bases left between them. The CDR3 is 11 amino acids. The CDR3 region has the DNA TGTGCCAGCAGTTACGGGAATGAGCAGTTCTTC. It codes for CASSYGNEQFF.

DNA for the CDR3: TGTGCCAGCAGATCACCCGGGACTAGCGGGAGCGATACGCAGTATTTT. Translated, it gives CASRSPGTSGSDTQYF. This chain uses TRBV7-9 with TRBJ2-3, with TRBD2 matching 14 bases. Per germline, CDR1 SEHNR and CDR2 FQNEAQ (reference sequence). The CDR3 length is 16 residues. Losses at the gene ends were 6 bases for V and 6 bases for J; bases not matched to a gene: 8.

The chain combines TRBV9 with TRBJ2-1; the D gene is possibly TRBD1 (6 bases). The CDR3 extends over 16 amino acids. Trimming left V 0 bases short and J 7 bases short, with 17 bases between. CDR1 and CDR2 (germline): SGDLS, YYNGEE. The CDR3 DNA sequence: TGTGCCAGCAGCGTAGCACCAACAGGGTTCTTGAATGAGCAGTTCTTC. Protein product: CASSVAPTGFLNEQFF. Together with reference TRBV9 and TRBJ2-1, the CDR3 gives the full variable domain: DSGVTQTPKHLITATGQRVTLRCSPRSGDLSVYWYQQSLDQGLQFLIQYYNGEERAKGNILERFSAQQFPDLHSELNLSSLELGDSALYFCASSVAPTGFLNEQFFGPGTRLTVL.

The rearrangement links TRBV7-2 to TRBJ1-2, with a weak D call TRBD1 (5 bases). V gave up 2 bases and J gave up 4 bases, with 11 bases separating them. Looked up from germline, CDR1 is SGHTA and CDR2 is FQGNSA. The CDR3 runs to 14 residues. The CDR3 sequence: CASSLRGAGYGYTF. The CDR3 DNA sequence: TGTGCCAGCAGCTTAAGGGGCGCTGGCTATGGCTACACCTTC.

This sequence joins TRBV6-1 and TRBJ2-2; 15 bases align to TRBD2. The germline V gene encodes CDR1 MNHNS and CDR2 SASEGT. J gave up 4 bases and V 2 bases, and 5 bases lay outside the gene matches. CDR3 size: 18 residues. CDR3 sequence (DNA): TGTGCCAGCAGTGAAAGGGGACTAGCGGGAGGTTCCACCGGGGAGCTGTTTTTT. Its protein product is CASSERGLAGGSTGELFF.